The clone carrying this T cell receptor (beta chain) has more than one count but fewer than ten. The data were taken from a study of cytomegalovirus exposure and HLA in healthy donors. 13 Jbeta primers and 60 Vbeta primers were used for the PCR. Method: immunoSEQ multiplex PCR; TCRdb's copy keeps in-frame clones and lacks some. The sample yields approximately 190,000 clones, about 84% seen once. Germline lookup yields CDR1 SGHDT and CDR2 YYEEEE. The CDR3 sequence is 16 residues long. With V trimmed by 2 bases and J by 10 bases, 11 bases remained unmatched. The chain has TRBV5-6 and TRBJ1-6, with 8 bases identical to TRBD1. Source material: PBMCs. This TCR came from a woman in her twenties or thirties in good health and CMV-seropositive. The CDR3 DNA reads as TGTGCCAGCAGCTTTCAATCCTCAGGGGGCCGATCACCCCTCCACTTT. Protein product: CASSFQSSGGRSPLHF.